This TCR beta chain was sequenced for a study of OX40 agonist ivuxolimab in advanced cancers. For the study at large: Past anti-PD-1, anti-PD-L1 or anti-CTLA-4 therapy was accepted, and approximately 40% had received some.

Trimming removed 0 bases from V and 4 bases from J, with 7 bases in between. Germline-derived CDR1 and CDR2 are MNHNY and SVGAGI (reference sequence). This CDR3 has 13 residues. Overall study results and limits: With doses of 0.1 to 3.0 mg/kg, CD4+ and CD8+ blood T cells had undergone clonal expansion by week 6.

As concerns this clone: Its specificity is not known.

The method was immunoSEQ multiplex PCR; TCRdb's version includes in-frame clones alone and lacks a portion of them. This table has 15,000 to 25,000 clones, around 80% appearing once. The TCR sequence derives from an adult with an advanced solid tumor such as melanoma, head and neck, liver or kidney cancer. The rearrangement links TRBV6-6 to TRBJ2-7; D call uncertain. Material: CD4+ or CD8+ T cells sorted from blood, obtained in a trial of the OX40 agonist ivuxolimab. CDR3 residues: CASSYSKGYEQYF. In DNA form, the CDR3 reads TGTGCCAGCAGTTACTCGAAGGGATACGAGCAGTACTTC.